Below, 17 T cell receptor beta chains from the same sample are listed, as sequenced in a study of T cell changes during pregnancy in multiple sclerosis. Profiled with immunoSEQ multiplex PCR; TCRdb holds only in-frame clones, not every one. The repertoire has tens of thousands of clones, roughly 94% of them found once; the top ten carry about 2.6%. The material sequenced was CD8+ T cells from peripheral blood mononuclear cells, taken after pregnancy. The source of these receptors is a female donor with multiple sclerosis, enrolled in a pregnancy study.

The chain links TRBV19 to TRBJ1-2; D remains unclear. Germline V gene lookup returns CDR1 LNHDA and CDR2 SQIVND (reference sequence). This CDR3 has 13 amino acids. The V end was cut by 5 bases, the J end by 4 bases, with 11 bases between. CDR3 sequence (DNA): TGTGCCAGTAGTCCACTAGTGAGCTATGGCTACACCTTC. It is translated as CASSPLVSYGYTF.

The J gene is TRBJ2-3, the V gene TRBV27, with TRBD2 matching over 9 bases. The CDR3 contains 16 residues. V gave up 6 bases and J gave up 4 bases; unmatched junction bases: 11. Germline V gene data show CDR1 as MNHEY and CDR2 as SMNVEV (reference sequence). For the CDR3, the DNA is TGTGCCAGCAGCCCCACTAGCGGGCGCCTTGCAGATACGCAGTATTTT. Protein: CASSPTSGRLADTQYF.

The V call is TRBV5-1, the J call TRBJ2-5; a possible D gene is TRBD2 (5 bases). CDR1 SGHRS and CDR2 YFSETQ come from the germline V gene. This CDR3 comprises 14 residues. V lost 0 bases to trimming and J lost 1 base, with 7 bases between them. In DNA form, the CDR3 reads TGCGCCAGCAGCTTGGTCAGCGGCCAAGAGACCCAGTACTTC. Translated, it gives CASSLVSGQETQYF.

On this clone: The same CDR3 also results from other DNA sequences found in this sample. The rearrangement joins TRBV9 to TRBJ2-7; D is ambiguous. The CDR3 length is 13 residues. Per germline, CDR1 SGDLS and CDR2 YYNGEE. The ends were cut back, 0 bases at V and 0 bases at J, with 4 bases in the middle. CDR3 region: CASSVGSSYEQYF. The DNA of the CDR3 is TGTGCCAGCAGCGTAGGGAGCTCCTACGAGCAGTACTTC.

The J gene is TRBJ1-1, the V gene TRBV7-9, with D possibly TRBD1 on 5 matching bases. Between the trimmed V and J ends, which lost 6 bases and 0 bases, there was a span of 14 bases. Germline CDR1 and CDR2: SEHNR and FQNEAQ (reference sequence). This CDR3 comprises 15 residues. The DNA for the CDR3 is TGTGCCAGCAGAGAAGGGGAATCCATGAACACTGAAGCTTTCTTT. As protein: CASREGESMNTEAFF. The full variable domain, in which reference TRBV7-9 and TRBJ1-1 provide the parts outside the CDR3, is DTGVSQNPRHKITKRGQNVTFRCDPISEHNRLYWYRQTLGQGPEFLTYFQNEAQLEKSRLLSDRFSAERPKGSFSTLEIQRTEQGDSAMYLCASREGESMNTEAFFGQGTRLTVV.

A single count supports this clone. The chain has TRBV5-1 and TRBJ2-7; a weak D match, TRBD2 (5 bases). The length of the CDR3 is 15 residues. CDR1 is SGHRS and CDR2 is YFSETQ in the germline V gene. Trimming shortened V by 4 bases and J by 4 bases, and 18 bases separated the two germline ends. CDR3 loop: CASSDGLSPRYEQYF. The CDR3 nucleotides read TGCGCCAGCAGCGACGGACTTTCGCCCCGATACGAGCAGTACTTC. Full variable domain (remainder filled in from reference TRBV5-1 and TRBJ2-7): KAGVTQTPRYLIKTRGQQVTLSCSPISGHRSVSWYQQTPGQGLQFLFEYFSETQRNKGNFPGRFSGRQFSNSRSEMNVSTLELGDSALYLCASSDGLSPRYEQYFGPGTRLTVT.

V gene TRBV15 combines with J gene TRBJ2-1; weak D call: TRBD2 (6 bases). The V end lost 5 bases, the J end lost 6 bases, and 11 bases lay between the germline ends. The germline gives CDR1 LNHNV, CDR2 YYDKDF (reference sequence). The CDR3 consists of 13 residues. The CDR3 DNA reads as TGTGCCACCAGCGGCGGGGCCCTCAATGAGCAGTTCTTC. Translation: CATSGGALNEQFF. Looking up the rest from reference TRBV15 and TRBJ2-1 gives the full variable domain: DAMVIQNPRYQVTQFGKPVTLSCSQTLNHNVMYWYQQKSSQAPKLLFHYYDKDFNNEADTPDNFQSRRPNTSFCFLDIRSPGLGDTAMYLCATSGGALNEQFFGPGTRLTVL.

V is TRBV30 and J is TRBJ2-2; D call uncertain. Germline CDR1 is GTSNPN and CDR2 is SVGIG (reference sequence). CDR3 size: 14 residues. The germline V and J ends were trimmed by 0 bases and 3 bases, with 8 bases remaining between them. The CDR3 region is CAWSVTAHTGELFF. The CDR3 coding sequence is TGTGCCTGGAGTGTGACTGCCCACACCGGGGAGCTGTTTTTT. Combining the CDR3 with reference TRBV30 and TRBJ2-2 gives the whole variable domain SQTIHQWPATLVQPVGSPLSLECTVEGTSNPNLYWYRQAAGRGLQLLFYSVGIGQISSEVPQNLSASRPQDRQFILSSKKLLLSDSGFYLCAWSVTAHTGELFFGEGSRLTVL.

This clone was found once. The chain employs TRBV7-3 and TRBJ2-1; TRBD2 aligns across 9 bases. V lost 5 bases, J lost 7 bases, and 12 bases stayed unmatched. Germline-derived CDR1 and CDR2 are SGHTA and FQGTGA. The CDR3 length is 16 residues. In DNA form, the CDR3 reads TGTGCCAGCAGCCTGACTGGCGGGAGGGCCGGGAATGAGCAGTTCTTC. Residues: CASSLTGGRAGNEQFF.

The chain has TRBV4-1 and TRBJ1-5; no clear D gene. Trimming stripped 0 bases from V and 5 bases from J, with 11 bases between. The CDR3 loop spans 15 amino acids. CDR1 MGHRA and CDR2 YSYEKL come from the germline V gene. Here the CDR3 reads CASSQDLGIYQPQHF. The CDR3 DNA reads TGCGCCAGCAGCCAAGATCTAGGAATTTATCAGCCCCAGCATTTT.

The chain employs TRBV27 and TRBJ1-5, with D perhaps matching TRBD1 (6 bases). Trimming removed 4 bases at V and 3 bases at J, with 13 bases between. This CDR3 contains 15 residues. Germline CDR1 reads MNHEY; CDR2 reads SMNVEV (reference sequence). The CDR3 nucleotides are TGTGCCAGCAGTTATCAGGGGCGAGACAATCAGCCCCAGCATTTT. Translating it yields CASSYQGRDNQPQHF.

The chain joins TRBV11-2 to TRBJ1-2; D is undetermined. This CDR3 has 13 amino acids. V was trimmed by 6 bases and J by 1 base, leaving 9 bases between them. Germline assignment: CDR1 SGHAT and CDR2 FQNNGV. CDR3 loop: CASRPGGNYGYTF. DNA of the CDR3: TGTGCCAGCAGGCCTGGCGGTAACTATGGCTACACCTTC.

This sequence joins TRBV10-3 and TRBJ1-1; 7 bases fit TRBD1. Germline trimming cut 2 bases from V and 6 bases from J; bases unmatched to any gene: 3. Germline V CDR1 and CDR2: ENHRY, SYGVKD. The CDR3 loop spans 13 amino acids. Here the CDR3 DNA reads TGTGCCATCAGTGAGGGGACAGTTCCTGAAGCTTTCTTT. It encodes CAISEGTVPEAFF.

The CDR3 nucleotides read TGTGCCAGCAGCTCCAACGACAGGGTGTCTGAAGCTTTCTTT. It translates to CASSSNDRVSEAFF. The genes are TRBV11-2 and TRBJ1-1, with 7 bases fitting TRBD1. The V and J ends lost 4 bases and 6 bases, in that order; junction bases with no gene match: 8. The germline CDR1 and CDR2 sequences are SGHAT and FQNNGV. CDR3 size: 14 residues.

The rearrangement joins TRBV5-1 to TRBJ2-1, with D hard to call. The CDR3 is 14 residues long. V shed 4 bases and J shed 5 bases, with 13 bases lying between them. Germline V gene lookup returns CDR1 SGHRS and CDR2 YFSETQ. The CDR3 DNA sequence: TGCGCCAGCAGCCACCGCCTAAGAGACAATGAGCAGTTCTTC. Protein sequence: CASSHRLRDNEQFF.

The chain employs TRBV27 and TRBJ2-1; TRBD1 matches 7 bases. CDR3 length: 15 amino acids. Germline V gene lookup returns CDR1 MNHEY and CDR2 SMNVEV (reference sequence). With V trimmed by 5 bases and J by 0 bases, 4 bases remained unmatched. CDR3 DNA: TGTGCCAGCAGTAAGGGGGACAGCTCCTACAATGAGCAGTTCTTC. Amino acids: CASSKGDSSYNEQFF.

V usage is TRBV4-1 and J usage is TRBJ2-2; 10 nucleotides align to TRBD1. The CDR3 covers 16 residues. V trimming: 1 base; J trimming: 2 bases; junction bases outside the gene matches: 1. Germline assignment: CDR1 MGHRA and CDR2 YSYEKL. The CDR3 DNA reads as TGCGCCAGCAGCCAAGGACAGGGGGCTAACACCGGGGAGCTGTTTTTT. Protein product: CASSQGQGANTGELFF.